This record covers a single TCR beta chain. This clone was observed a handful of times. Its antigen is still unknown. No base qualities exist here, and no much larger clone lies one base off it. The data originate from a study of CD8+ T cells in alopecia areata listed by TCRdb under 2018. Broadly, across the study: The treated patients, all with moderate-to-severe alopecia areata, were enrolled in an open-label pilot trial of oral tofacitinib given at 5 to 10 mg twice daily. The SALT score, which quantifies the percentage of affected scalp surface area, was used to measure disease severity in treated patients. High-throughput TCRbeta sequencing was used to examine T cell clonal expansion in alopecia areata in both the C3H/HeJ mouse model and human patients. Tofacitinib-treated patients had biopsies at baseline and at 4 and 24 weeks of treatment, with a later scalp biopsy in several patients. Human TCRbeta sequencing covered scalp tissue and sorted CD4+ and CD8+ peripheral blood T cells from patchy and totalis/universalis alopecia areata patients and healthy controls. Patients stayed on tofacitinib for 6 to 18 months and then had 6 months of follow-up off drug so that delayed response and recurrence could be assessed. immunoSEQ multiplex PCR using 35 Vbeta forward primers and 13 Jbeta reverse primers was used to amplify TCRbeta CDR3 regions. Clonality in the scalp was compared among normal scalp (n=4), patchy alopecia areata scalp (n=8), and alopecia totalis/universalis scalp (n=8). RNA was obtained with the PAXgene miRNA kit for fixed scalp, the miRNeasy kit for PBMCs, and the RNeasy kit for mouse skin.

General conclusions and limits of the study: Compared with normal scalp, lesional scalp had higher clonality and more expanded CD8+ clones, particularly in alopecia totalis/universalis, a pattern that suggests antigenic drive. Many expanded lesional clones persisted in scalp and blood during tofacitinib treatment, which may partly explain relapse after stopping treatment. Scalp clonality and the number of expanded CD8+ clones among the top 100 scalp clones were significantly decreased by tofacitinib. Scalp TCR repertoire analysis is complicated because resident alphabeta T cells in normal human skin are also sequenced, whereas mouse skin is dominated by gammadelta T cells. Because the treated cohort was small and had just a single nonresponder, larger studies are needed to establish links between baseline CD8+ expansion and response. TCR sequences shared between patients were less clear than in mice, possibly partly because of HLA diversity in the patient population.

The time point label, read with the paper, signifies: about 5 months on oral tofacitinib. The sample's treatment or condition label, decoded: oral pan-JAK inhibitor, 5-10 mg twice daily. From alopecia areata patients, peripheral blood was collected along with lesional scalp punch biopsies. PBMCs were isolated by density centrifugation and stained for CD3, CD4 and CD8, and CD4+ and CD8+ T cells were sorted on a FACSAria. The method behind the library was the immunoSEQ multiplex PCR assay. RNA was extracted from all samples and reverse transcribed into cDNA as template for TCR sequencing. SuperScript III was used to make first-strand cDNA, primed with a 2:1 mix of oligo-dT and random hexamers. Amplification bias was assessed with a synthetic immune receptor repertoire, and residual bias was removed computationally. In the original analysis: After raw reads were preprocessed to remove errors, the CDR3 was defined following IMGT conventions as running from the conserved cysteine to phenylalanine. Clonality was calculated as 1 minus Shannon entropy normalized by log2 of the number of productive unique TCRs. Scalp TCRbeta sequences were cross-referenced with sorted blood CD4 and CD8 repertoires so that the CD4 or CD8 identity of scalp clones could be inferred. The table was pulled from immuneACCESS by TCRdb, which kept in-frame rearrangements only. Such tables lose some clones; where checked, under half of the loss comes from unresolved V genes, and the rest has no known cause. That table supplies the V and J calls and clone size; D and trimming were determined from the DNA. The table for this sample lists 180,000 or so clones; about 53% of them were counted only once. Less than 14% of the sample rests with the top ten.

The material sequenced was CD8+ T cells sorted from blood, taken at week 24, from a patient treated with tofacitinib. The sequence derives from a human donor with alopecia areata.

The base sequence is TGTGCCACCAGCAGAGTCGCGGGGGGCCCTCGGTATGAGCAGTTCTTC. Its protein product is CATSRVAGGPRYEQFF. The sequence links TRBV15 to TRBJ2-1; TRBD2 matches 8 bases in the middle. Trimming takes 1 base off V and 8 bases off J; junction bases not matched to a gene: 10. Measured from the cysteine to the phenylalanine, the CDR3 is 16 residues long. The retained sequence is limited to the CDR3, 48 bases, with the frame set at the first base. Per the germline V gene (reference sequence), LNHNV is the CDR1 and YYDKDF is the CDR2.